A single count supports the clone carrying this TCR beta chain. Profiling relied on immunoSEQ multiplex PCR, and the TCRdb table lists in-frame clones only, not all of them. The table includes approximately 63,000 clones, over 80% detected once. This entry is derived from a study of T cell changes during pregnancy in multiple sclerosis. The sequence came from a female donor in good health, enrolled as a control in a pregnancy study. This material consisted of peripheral blood, taken in the third trimester of pregnancy.

CDR3: CASSVYRGTNTEAFF. The CDR3 nucleotides read TGTGCCAGCAGCGTTTACAGGGGGACGAACACTGAAGCTTTCTTT. The V call is TRBV7-9, the J call TRBJ1-1; 8 nucleotides line up with TRBD1. The CDR3 is 15 amino acids. CDR1 is SEHNR and CDR2 is FQNEAQ in the germline V gene (reference sequence). V lost 5 bases and J lost 1; bases outside the gene matches: 6.